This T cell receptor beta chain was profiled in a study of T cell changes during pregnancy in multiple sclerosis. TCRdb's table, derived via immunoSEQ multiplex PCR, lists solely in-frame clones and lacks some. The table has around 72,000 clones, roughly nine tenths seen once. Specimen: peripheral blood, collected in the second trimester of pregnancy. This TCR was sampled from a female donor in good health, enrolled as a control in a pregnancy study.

CDR3 coding DNA: TGTGCTAGTGGTCTAGGGAGGGGGACAGATACGCAGTATTTT. Translated, it gives CASGLGRGTDTQYF. The V and J genes are TRBV12-5 and TRBJ2-3; TRBD2 is a possible D gene (7 bases). Germline V gene sequence: CDR1 LGHNT, CDR2 FRNRAP. Trimming removed 5 bases from V and 3 bases from J, with 12 bases in between. The CDR3 runs to 14 residues.